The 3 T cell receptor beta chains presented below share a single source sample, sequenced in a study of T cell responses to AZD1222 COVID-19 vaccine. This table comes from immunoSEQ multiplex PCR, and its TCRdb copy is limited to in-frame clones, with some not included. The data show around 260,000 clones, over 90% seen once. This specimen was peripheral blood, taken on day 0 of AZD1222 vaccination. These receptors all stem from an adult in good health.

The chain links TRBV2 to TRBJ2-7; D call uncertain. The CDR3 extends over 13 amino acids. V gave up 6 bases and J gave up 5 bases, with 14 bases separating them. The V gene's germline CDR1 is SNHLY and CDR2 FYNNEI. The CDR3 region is CASSPALADEQYF. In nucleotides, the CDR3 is TGTGCCAGCAGCCCCGCCTTGGCAGACGAGCAGTACTTC.

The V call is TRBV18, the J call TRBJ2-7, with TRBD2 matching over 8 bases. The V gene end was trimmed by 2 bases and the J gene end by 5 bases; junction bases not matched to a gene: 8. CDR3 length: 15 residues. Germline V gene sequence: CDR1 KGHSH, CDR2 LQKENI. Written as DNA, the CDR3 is TGTGCCAGCTCACCAATGAGCGGGAGTCCCCACGAGCAGTACTTC. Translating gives CASSPMSGSPHEQYF.

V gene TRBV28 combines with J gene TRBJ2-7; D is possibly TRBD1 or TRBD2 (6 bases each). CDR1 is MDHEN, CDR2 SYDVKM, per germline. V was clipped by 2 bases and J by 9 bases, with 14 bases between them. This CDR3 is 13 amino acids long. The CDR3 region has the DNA TGTGCCAGCAGTTTAGGGGGGCTTTTGGGGCAGTACTTC. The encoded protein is CASSLGGLLGQYF.